The rows below give T cell receptor beta chains drawn from one sample of a study of breast tumors, draining lymph nodes, adjacent tissues. TCRdb reprocessed the multiplex PCR reads via MiXCR and lists one record per CDR3 protein. In the table there are more than 20,000 distinct CDR3 sequences, about 25% of which are singletons. The sample consisted of breast tumor tissue. The receptor source for this set is a female donor with breast cancer. Some clones in this sample may be carry-over from other donors' samples. Both conserved end residues are part of each CDR3. Each record gives: clone size, V gene, J gene, D gene, CDR3 protein, CDR3 DNA. The D gene is left open where the match is weak. For some rows the clone size is stated as once, few or many, or as a class when expanded; others skip it.

size: -; V: TRBV29-1; J: TRBJ1-1; D: -; CDR3: CSVSRGRNTEAFF; DNA: TGCAGCGTTAGCCGGGGACGTAACACTGAAGCTTTCTTT
size: few; V: TRBV20-1; J: TRBJ1-1; D: -; CDR3: CSARVGGQGGNTEAFF; DNA: TGCAGTGCTAGAGTGGGTGGGCAGGGAGGGAACACTGAAGCTTTCTTT
size: many; V: TRBV19; J: TRBJ2-7; D: TRBD2; CDR3: CASSGGLAGVYEQYF; DNA: TGTGCCAGTAGTGGAGGACTAGCGGGGGTATACGAGCAGTACTTC
size: -; V: TRBV18; J: TRBJ1-6; D: -; CDR3: CASSPGHGFSYGNSPLHF; DNA: TGTGCCAGCTCACCCGGACACGGATTCAGCTATGGTAATTCACCCCTCCACTTT
size: -; V: TRBV2; J: TRBJ2-5; D: TRBD2; CDR3: CANLGLASSRGQETQYF; DNA: TGTGCCAACCTAGGACTAGCGTCTAGTCGGGGGCAAGAGACCCAGTACTTC
size: many; V: TRBV2; J: TRBJ2-2; D: -; CDR3: CASSEVHSGELFF; DNA: TGTGCCAGCAGTGAAGTACATTCCGGGGAGCTGTTTTTT
size: many; V: TRBV5-4; J: TRBJ1-4; D: TRBD1; CDR3: CASSLDRGVSNINEKLFF; DNA: TGTGCCAGCAGCTTAGACAGGGGCGTCAGTAACATTAATGAAAAACTGTTTTTT
size: -; V: TRBV18; J: TRBJ1-4; D: -; CDR3: CASLRQETNEKLFF; DNA: TGTGCCAGCTTAAGGCAGGAGACTAATGAAAAACTGTTTTTT
size: many; V: TRBV27; J: TRBJ1-6; D: -; CDR3: CASSLERGRSPLHF; DNA: TGTGCCAGCAGTTTGGAGAGGGGTCGTTCACCCCTCCACTTT
size: many; V: TRBV5-1; J: TRBJ2-2; D: TRBD1; CDR3: CASSLTGVAGELFF; DNA: TGCGCCAGCAGCTTGACAGGGGTAGCCGGGGAGCTGTTTTTT
size: medium-sized; V: TRBV5-8; J: TRBJ1-2; D: -; CDR3: CASSLGTDPRYGYTF; DNA: TGTGCCAGCAGCCTCGGGACCGATCCACGGTATGGCTACACCTTC
size: many; V: TRBV5-1; J: TRBJ1-4; D: TRBD1; CDR3: CASSLAGTGGEKLFF; DNA: TGCGCCAGCAGCTTGGCAGGGACAGGGGGTGAAAAACTGTTTTTT
size: -; V: TRBV28; J: TRBJ2-5; D: -; CDR3: CASSLRVETQYF; DNA: TGTGCCAGCAGTTTACGAGTCGAGACCCAGTACTTC
size: many; V: TRBV6-6; J: TRBJ1-5; D: -; CDR3: CASSYSMWEPGQGGNQPQHF; DNA: TGTGCCAGCAGTTACTCGATGTGGGAACCCGGGCAGGGAGGCAATCAGCCCCAGCATTTT
size: few; V: TRBV28; J: TRBJ1-2; D: -; CDR3: CATSDSPEGNYGYTF; DNA: TGTGCCACCAGCGATAGTCCGGAGGGAAACTATGGCTACACCTTC
size: many; V: TRBV6-5; J: TRBJ2-1; D: -; CDR3: CASSSLTGPNEQFF; DNA: TGTGCCAGCAGTTCCCTGACAGGCCCGAATGAGCAGTTCTTC
size: many; V: TRBV27; J: TRBJ2-7; D: TRBD2; CDR3: CASSSLAGGPYEQYF; DNA: TGTGCCAGCAGTTCCTTAGCGGGAGGGCCCTACGAGCAGTACTTC
size: medium-sized; V: TRBV9; J: TRBJ2-1; D: TRBD2; CDR3: CASSVEWDSGNSLAEQFF; DNA: TGTGCCAGCAGCGTTGAGTGGGATAGCGGGAATTCTTTGGCTGAGCAGTTCTTC
size: many; V: TRBV6-1; J: TRBJ1-3; D: -; CDR3: CASSADISGNTIYF; DNA: TGTGCCAGCAGTGCGGACATCTCTGGAAACACCATATATTTT
size: many; V: TRBV6-1; J: TRBJ2-7; D: TRBD1; CDR3: CASKSGGQGASYEQYF; DNA: TGTGCCAGCAAATCAGGAGGACAGGGGGCTTCCTACGAGCAGTACTTC
size: many; V: TRBV25-1; J: TRBJ2-7; D: TRBD1; CDR3: CASSELSGTASYEQYF; DNA: TGTGCCAGCAGTGAACTTTCCGGGACAGCCTCCTACGAGCAGTACTTC
size: medium-sized; V: TRBV19; J: TRBJ1-5; D: TRBD1; CDR3: CASSGTGSGQPQHF; DNA: TGTGCCAGTAGCGGGACAGGGAGCGGTCAGCCCCAGCATTTT
size: many; V: TRBV6-5; J: TRBJ1-6; D: -; CDR3: CASSYSSRLGNSPLHF; DNA: TGTGCCAGCAGTTACTCGAGTAGGCTGGGTAATTCACCCCTCCACTTT
size: many; V: TRBV11-2; J: TRBJ1-2; D: -; CDR3: CASSLDGSGGYTF; DNA: TGTGCCAGCAGCTTAGATGGGTCCGGTGGCTACACCTTC
size: many; V: TRBV19; J: TRBJ2-2; D: TRBD2; CDR3: CASSPEGLAGGLKLGTGELFF; DNA: TGTGCCAGTAGTCCCGAGGGACTAGCGGGAGGGCTAAAACTGGGCACCGGGGAGCTGTTTTTT
size: many; V: TRBV6-5; J: TRBJ2-2; D: TRBD2; CDR3: CASRTPGLEVGELFF; DNA: TGTGCCAGCAGAACTCCGGGACTAGAGGTCGGGGAGCTGTTTTTT
size: few; V: TRBV18; J: TRBJ2-2; D: TRBD1; CDR3: CASQGDTGELFF; DNA: TGTGCCAGTCAGGGGGACACCGGGGAGCTGTTTTTT
size: few; V: TRBV6-6; J: TRBJ1-1; D: -; CDR3: CASSYSIMRRNTEAFF; DNA: TGTGCCAGCAGTTACAGCATAATGCGGAGGAACACTGAAGCTTTCTTT
size: few; V: TRBV3-1; J: TRBJ2-2; D: TRBD2; CDR3: CASSQGTSGSGGTGELFF; DNA: TGTGCCAGCAGCCAAGGGACTAGCGGGAGCGGTGGCACCGGGGAGCTGTTTTTT
size: many; V: TRBV20-1; J: TRBJ2-7; D: TRBD1; CDR3: CSAGPIGTGWLEQYF; DNA: TGCAGTGCTGGACCCATCGGGACAGGGTGGCTCGAGCAGTACTTC
size: many; V: TRBV7-9; J: TRBJ2-4; D: -; CDR3: CASSLALGGTKNIQYF; DNA: TGTGCCAGCAGCTTAGCGCTTGGGGGTACCAAAAACATTCAGTACTTC
size: many; V: TRBV20-1; J: TRBJ2-7; D: -; CDR3: CSAREALLTWSEQYF; DNA: TGCAGTGCTAGAGAGGCCCTCTTAACATGGAGCGAGCAGTACTTC
size: many; V: TRBV20-1; J: TRBJ2-3; D: -; CDR3: CSAPPLAGTQYF; DNA: TGCAGTGCTCCCCCACTAGCCGGTACGCAGTATTTT
size: large; V: TRBV15; J: TRBJ2-1; D: -; CDR3: CATSREESREQFF; DNA: TGTGCCACCAGCAGAGAAGAGTCCAGGGAGCAGTTCTTC
size: many; V: TRBV11-2; J: TRBJ2-7; D: -; CDR3: CASSLSGSGRWEQYF; DNA: TGTGCCAGCAGCTTATCTGGCAGCGGCCGCTGGGAGCAGTACTTC
size: many; V: TRBV30; J: TRBJ2-3; D: -; CDR3: CAWTHSEVVGDTQYF; DNA: TGTGCCTGGACCCACAGCGAAGTCGTAGGAGATACGCAGTATTTT
size: -; V: TRBV18; J: TRBJ2-1; D: -; CDR3: CASSLLLYNEQLF; DNA: TGTGCCAGCTCTCTCCTTCTTTACAATGAGCAGCTCTTC
size: many; V: TRBV9; J: TRBJ2-1; D: TRBD2; CDR3: CASSVEGAFGTSINEQFF; DNA: TGTGCCAGCAGCGTAGAAGGGGCTTTCGGGACTAGCATTAACGAGCAGTTCTTC
size: many; V: TRBV6-6; J: TRBJ1-6; D: TRBD1; CDR3: CASSTSTGLNLGPLHF; DNA: TGTGCCAGCAGCACCTCGACAGGGTTGAATCTTGGACCCCTCCACTTT
size: many; V: TRBV19; J: TRBJ1-2; D: -; CDR3: CASSMEQGAGYTF; DNA: TGTGCCAGTAGTATGGAGCAGGGAGCTGGCTACACCTTC
size: -; V: TRBV6-5; J: TRBJ2-7; D: TRBD2; CDR3: CASSYLAGGSSSYEQYF; DNA: TGTGCCAGCAGTTACCTAGCGGGAGGTTCGAGCTCCTACGAGCAGTACTTC
size: many; V: TRBV7-2; J: TRBJ2-6; D: -; CDR3: CASSRQPPSGANVLTF; DNA: TGTGCCAGCAGTCGACAGCCCCCGTCTGGGGCCAACGTCCTGACTTTC
size: medium-sized; V: TRBV2; J: TRBJ2-5; D: -; CDR3: CASSDKLTRAQYF; DNA: TGTGCCAGCAGTGACAAGTTGACTAGGGCCCAGTACTTC
size: many; V: TRBV6-5; J: TRBJ1-2; D: -; CDR3: CASSSDRAYGYTF; DNA: TGTGCCAGCAGCTCGGACCGAGCCTATGGCTACACCTTC
size: many; V: TRBV29-1; J: TRBJ2-1; D: -; CDR3: CSVVGQSSYNEQFF; DNA: TGCAGCGTTGTAGGACAAAGCTCCTACAATGAGCAGTTCTTC
size: many; V: TRBV5-1; J: TRBJ1-4; D: -; CDR3: CASSLLGNEKLFF; DNA: TGCGCCAGCAGCTTGCTGGGGAATGAAAAACTGTTTTTT
size: many; V: TRBV7-2; J: TRBJ1-4; D: -; CDR3: CASSLDGDYEKLFF; DNA: TGTGCCAGCAGCTTAGACGGAGACTATGAAAAACTGTTTTTT
size: many; V: TRBV19; J: TRBJ2-7; D: -; CDR3: CASSSSSGDEQYF; DNA: TGTGCCAGTAGTTCCTCATCAGGGGACGAGCAGTACTTC
size: many; V: TRBV5-1; J: TRBJ2-7; D: -; CDR3: CASSLQPNPSSNEQYF; DNA: TGCGCCAGCAGCTTGCAGCCGAACCCGTCCTCGAACGAGCAGTACTTC
size: many; V: TRBV7-6; J: TRBJ2-1; D: -; CDR3: CASSPIRDTKNDEQFF; DNA: TGTGCCAGCAGCCCTATACGGGACACCAAGAACGATGAGCAGTTCTTC
size: once; V: TRBV9; J: TRBJ2-3; D: TRBD2; CDR3: CASSPSGLAGRGRSTDTQYF; DNA: TGTGCCAGCAGCCCATCGGGACTAGCGGGAAGGGGTAGGAGCACAGATACGCAGTATTTT
size: few; V: TRBV6-5; J: TRBJ1-1; D: TRBD1; CDR3: CASTPRTGRDLEAFF; DNA: TGTGCCAGCACTCCACGGACAGGGAGGGACCTAGAAGCTTTCTTT
size: many; V: TRBV28; J: TRBJ2-7; D: -; CDR3: CASSDRAGSSYEQYF; DNA: TGTGCCAGCAGTGATCGGGCAGGGAGCTCCTACGAGCAGTACTTC
size: -; V: TRBV28; J: TRBJ1-6; D: -; CDR3: CASSFRAGRGSYNSPLHF; DNA: TGTGCCAGCAGTTTTAGGGCGGGCCGGGGCTCCTATAATTCACCCCTCCACTTT
size: many; V: TRBV25-1; J: TRBJ2-1; D: -; CDR3: CASSELEERRGKFF; DNA: TGTGCCAGCAGTGAGTTAGAGGAACGACGCGGGAAGTTCTTC
size: -; V: TRBV14; J: TRBJ1-3; D: -; CDR3: CASSHHIRDTIYF; DNA: TGTGCCAGCAGCCACCATATACGAGACACCATATATTTT
size: many; V: TRBV7-9; J: TRBJ1-4; D: TRBD1; CDR3: CASSFDRESEKLFF; DNA: TGTGCCAGCAGCTTCGACAGGGAAAGTGAAAAACTGTTTTTT